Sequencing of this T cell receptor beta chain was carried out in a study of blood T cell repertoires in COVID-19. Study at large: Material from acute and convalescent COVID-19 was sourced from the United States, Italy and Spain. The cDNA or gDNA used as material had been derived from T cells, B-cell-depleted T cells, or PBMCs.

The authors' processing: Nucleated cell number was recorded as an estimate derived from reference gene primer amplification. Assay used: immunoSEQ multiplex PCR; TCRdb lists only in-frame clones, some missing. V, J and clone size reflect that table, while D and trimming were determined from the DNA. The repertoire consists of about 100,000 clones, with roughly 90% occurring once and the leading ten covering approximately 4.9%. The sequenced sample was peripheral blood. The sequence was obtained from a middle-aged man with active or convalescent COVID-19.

CDR3 bases: TGTGCCAGCAGTGAAGGACTAGCGGGCCACTACAATGAGCAGTTCTTC. Protein: CASSEGLAGHYNEQFF. The chain couples TRBV7-9 to TRBJ2-1; TRBD2 agrees at 11 bases. Germline CDR1 is SEHNR and CDR2 is FQNEAQ (reference sequence). The CDR3 runs 16 residues. Trimming at V came to 6 bases and at J to 3 bases, leaving 7 bases not matched to a gene.